This TCR beta chain is from a study of blood T cell repertoires in COVID-19. Here immunoSEQ multiplex PCR was the method, and the copy in TCRdb shows in-frame clones only, minus some. The sample includes roughly 430,000 clones, about 88% of them seen just once. Germline loops: CDR1 SGHTA, CDR2 FQGNSA. Trimming took off 1 base at V and 8 bases at J, with 5 bases between the two ends. This CDR3 comprises 12 residues. The clonotype was recovered from a young woman who had been exposed to COVID-19. The sample comprised PBMCs or T cells enriched from blood (not recorded which). The rearrangement links TRBV7-2 to TRBJ1-4, with no clear D. CDR3 DNA: TGTGCCAGCAGCTTAGAGCGAGAAAAACTGTTTTTT. As protein: CASSLEREKLFF.